Listed below are T cell receptor beta chains from one sample, sequenced in a study of PD-1 blockade in classical Hodgkin lymphoma. This table comes from immunoSEQ multiplex PCR, and its TCRdb copy is limited to in-frame clones, with some not included. The sample holds around 36,000 clones, around 86% seen once. Sequenced here: peripheral blood mononuclear cells (PBMCs), sampled at baseline. These receptors were taken from a human donor with classical Hodgkin lymphoma. Each CDR3 is given with its conserved first and last residue. A D gene is named only where the DNA matches it firmly. Size is omitted from some rows. Given values are once, few, many or a class for expanded clones.

abundance: NA; v_gene: TRBV11-2; d_gene: NA; j_gene: TRBJ1-4; CDR3aa: CASSLLGGGDEKLFF; CDR3nt: TGTGCCAGCAGCTTATTGGGAGGGGGTGATGAAAAACTGTTTTTT
abundance: NA; v_gene: TRBV28; d_gene: TRBD1; j_gene: TRBJ2-7; CDR3aa: CASSLGLGAGGSYEQYF; CDR3nt: TGTGCCAGCAGTTTAGGGTTAGGGGCAGGGGGTTCCTACGAGCAGTACTTC
abundance: NA; v_gene: TRBV27; d_gene: NA; j_gene: TRBJ2-7; CDR3aa: CASSPDRLSYEQYF; CDR3nt: TGTGCCAGCAGCCCAGACAGGCTCTCCTACGAGCAGTACTTC
abundance: NA; v_gene: TRBV14; d_gene: TRBD1; j_gene: TRBJ1-3; CDR3aa: CASSRDRVNTIYF; CDR3nt: TGTGCCAGCAGTCGGGACAGGGTAAACACCATATATTTT
abundance: NA; v_gene: TRBV7-6; d_gene: NA; j_gene: TRBJ1-5; CDR3aa: CASSLGGWDSNQPQHF; CDR3nt: TGTGCCAGCAGCTTAGGGGGATGGGATAGCAATCAGCCCCAGCATTTT
abundance: NA; v_gene: TRBV25-1; d_gene: NA; j_gene: TRBJ2-7; CDR3aa: CASSSAGLRYEQYF; CDR3nt: TGTGCCAGCAGTTCTGCGGGGCTTCGATACGAGCAGTACTTC
abundance: NA; v_gene: TRBV19; d_gene: TRBD1; j_gene: TRBJ2-1; CDR3aa: CASSLRPPGQGVGEQFF; CDR3nt: TGTGCCAGTAGCCTACGTCCGCCGGGACAGGGGGTGGGTGAGCAGTTCTTC
abundance: once; v_gene: TRBV7-2; d_gene: NA; j_gene: TRBJ2-2; CDR3aa: CASSSPLGTLVTGELFF; CDR3nt: TGTGCCAGCAGCTCCCCCCTAGGGACGCTGGTCACCGGGGAGCTGTTTTTT
abundance: NA; v_gene: TRBV5-1; d_gene: NA; j_gene: TRBJ2-7; CDR3aa: CASSLAPPYEQYF; CDR3nt: TGCGCCAGCAGCTTGGCCCCCCCCTACGAGCAGTACTTC
abundance: few; v_gene: TRBV5-1; d_gene: TRBD1; j_gene: TRBJ2-2; CDR3aa: CASTLQGANTGELFF; CDR3nt: TGCGCCAGCACCCTACAGGGGGCGAACACCGGGGAGCTGTTTTTT
abundance: NA; v_gene: TRBV4-3; d_gene: TRBD1; j_gene: TRBJ2-5; CDR3aa: CASSQEYRGGQETQYF; CDR3nt: TGCGCCAGCAGCCAAGAATACAGGGGCGGTCAAGAGACCCAGTACTTC